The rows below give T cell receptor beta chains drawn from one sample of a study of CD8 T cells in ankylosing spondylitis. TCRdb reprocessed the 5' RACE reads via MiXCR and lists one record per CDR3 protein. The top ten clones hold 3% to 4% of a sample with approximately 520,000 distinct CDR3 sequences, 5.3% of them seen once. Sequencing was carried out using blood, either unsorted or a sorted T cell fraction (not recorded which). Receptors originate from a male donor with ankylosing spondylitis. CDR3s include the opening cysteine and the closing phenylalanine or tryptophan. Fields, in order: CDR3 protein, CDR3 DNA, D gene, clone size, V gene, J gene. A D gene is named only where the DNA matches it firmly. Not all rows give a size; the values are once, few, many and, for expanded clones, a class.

CASSPGVEWGGGEQYF	TGTGCCAGCTCACCAGGTGTTGAGTGGGGGGGCGGCGAGCAGTACTTC	-	few	TRBV18	TRBJ2-7
CASSPSINTEAFF	TGTGCCAGCAGTCCCAGTATTAACACTGAAGCTTTCTTT	-	many	TRBV28	TRBJ1-1
CASSTGQGLKETQYF	TGTGCCAGCAGCACCGGACAGGGGTTAAAAGAGACCCAGTACTTC	TRBD1	many	TRBV7-2	TRBJ2-5
CASSSYGTYYEQYF	TGTGCCAGCAGCTCATACGGGACCTACTACGAGCAGTACTTC	-	few	TRBV7-2	TRBJ2-7
CASSYDFSGANVLTF	TGTGCCAGCAGTTACGATTTCTCTGGGGCCAACGTCCTGACTTTC	-	many	TRBV6-5	TRBJ2-6
CASSLTYGDTEAFF	TGTGCCAGCAGCTTAACGTACGGGGACACTGAAGCTTTCTTT	-	-	TRBV7-3	TRBJ1-1
CASSLALTGYPYEQYF	TGTGCCAGCAGCTTAGCGCTGACAGGGTACCCCTACGAGCAGTACTTC	TRBD1	-	TRBV7-2	TRBJ2-7
CASGASYEQYF	TGTGCCAGCGGGGCCTCCTACGAGCAGTACTTC	-	many	TRBV6-2/TRBV6-3	TRBJ2-7
CASSTEVGGRSSYNEQFF	TGTGCCAGCAGCACAGAGGTTGGCGGGAGAAGCTCCTACAATGAGCAGTTCTTC	TRBD2	many	TRBV11-1	TRBJ2-1
CASSFLTGSTDTQYF	TGTGCCAGCAGCTTTTTGACGGGGAGCACAGATACGCAGTATTTT	-	many	TRBV7-2	TRBJ2-3
CAISEPGLAGGDYEQFF	TGTGCCATCAGTGAGCCGGGACTAGCGGGAGGAGACTATGAGCAGTTCTTC	TRBD2	many	TRBV10-3	TRBJ2-1
CASSRSGNRYEQYF	TGTGCCAGCAGTAGATCTGGTAATCGCTACGAGCAGTACTTC	-	-	TRBV27	TRBJ2-7
CASSLSPGKSYEQYF	TGCGCCAGCAGCCTCTCACCGGGCAAGAGCTACGAGCAGTACTTC	-	many	TRBV5-1	TRBJ2-7
CSASQADYEQYF	TGCAGTGCTTCCCAGGCGGACTACGAGCAGTACTTC	-	-	TRBV20-1	TRBJ2-7
CASSRGSTNEKLFF	TGTGCCAGCAGCCGGGGGTCAACTAATGAAAAACTGTTTTTT	-	few	TRBV7-8	TRBJ1-4
CASMDRGFYEQYF	TGTGCCAGCATGGACAGGGGGTTCTACGAGCAGTACTTC	TRBD1	many	TRBV6-2/TRBV6-3	TRBJ2-7
CASSLDTGMRQPQHF	TGTGCCAGCAGCTTAGATACGGGGATGAGACAGCCCCAGCATTTT	-	many	TRBV7-8	TRBJ1-5
CSASTGGDGYTF	TGCAGCGCTAGTACGGGGGGCGATGGCTACACCTTC	-	many	TRBV29-1	TRBJ1-2
CASSTRAVNSPLHF	TGTGCCAGCAGCACCCGGGCAGTAAATTCACCCCTCCACTTT	-	many	TRBV11-2	TRBJ1-6
CASAGTENTGELFF	TGCGCCAGCGCCGGGACCGAGAACACCGGGGAGCTGTTTTTT	-	few	TRBV5-1	TRBJ2-2
CSAPWFGGAPDEQYF	TGCAGTGCCCCCTGGTTCGGGGGCGCCCCGGACGAGCAGTACTTC	-	-	TRBV20-1	TRBJ2-7
CASTHSGRAWYEQFF	TGTGCCAGCACCCATAGCGGGAGGGCCTGGTATGAGCAGTTCTTC	TRBD2	-	TRBV3-1	TRBJ2-1
CASSLASGGSGLYEQYF	TGTGCCAGCAGCTTAGCATCAGGGGGCAGTGGGCTCTACGAGCAGTACTTC	TRBD1	few	TRBV7-8	TRBJ2-7
CASSYEGSNNQPQHF	TGTGCCAGCAGTTACGAGGGCTCTAACAATCAGCCCCAGCATTTT	-	many	TRBV28	TRBJ1-5
CASSLDGSGARPYNEQFF	TGTGCCAGCAGCTTAGATGGTAGCGGGGCCAGGCCCTACAATGAGCAGTTCTTC	TRBD2	few	TRBV11-2	TRBJ2-1
CASIYREGTEAFF	TGTGCCAGCATTTACAGGGAGGGCACTGAAGCTTTCTTT	-	many	TRBV12-3/TRBV12-4	TRBJ1-1
CAIRAPRQGGPFRYTF	TGTGCCATCAGAGCACCCCGACAGGGAGGGCCCTTCCGCTACACCTTC	TRBD1	-	TRBV10-3	TRBJ1-2
CASSLSLAGGVNEQYF	TGCGCCAGCAGCTTATCCTTAGCGGGAGGGGTGAACGAGCAGTACTTC	TRBD2	few	TRBV5-1	TRBJ2-7
CSARGLDSYEQYF	TGCAGTGCTAGAGGTCTAGACTCCTACGAGCAGTACTTC	-	many	TRBV20-1	TRBJ2-7
CSVYRGSDGYTF	TGCAGCGTTTATAGGGGGAGTGATGGCTACACCTTC	-	many	TRBV29-1	TRBJ1-2
CASRTGLATNEKLFF	TGTGCCAGCAGGACCGGTCTTGCAACTAATGAAAAACTGTTTTTT	-	many	TRBV7-6	TRBJ1-4
CASSVALLAGGSNEQFF	TGTGCCAGCAGCGTAGCCCTCCTAGCGGGAGGATCCAATGAGCAGTTCTTC	TRBD2	many	TRBV9	TRBJ2-1
CASSYGLAVHNEQFF	TGTGCCAGCAGCTATGGACTAGCGGTACACAATGAGCAGTTCTTC	TRBD2	-	TRBV7-9	TRBJ2-1
CASQVVPYEQYF	TGTGCCAGCCAAGTGGTTCCCTACGAGCAGTACTTC	-	many	TRBV12-3/TRBV12-4	TRBJ2-7
CASSFRKGMTEAFF	TGTGCCAGCAGTTTCCGAAAGGGGATGACTGAAGCTTTCTTT	-	few	TRBV27	TRBJ1-1
CASLGQNTNTQYF	TGTGCCTCGCTGGGACAGAACACAAATACGCAGTATTTT	TRBD1	many	TRBV10-3	TRBJ2-3
CASSPRTPEETQYF	TGTGCCAGCTCACCTAGGACCCCAGAAGAGACCCAGTACTTC	-	-	TRBV18	TRBJ2-5
CASSILGVAETQYF	TGTGCCAGCAGCATCCTCGGGGTTGCAGAGACCCAGTACTTC	-	many	TRBV7-9	TRBJ2-5
CASSPGQLNEKLFF	TGTGCCAGCAGTCCGGGACAGCTTAATGAAAAACTGTTTTTT	TRBD1	many	TRBV28	TRBJ1-4
CASKRGTGSTEAFF	TGTGCCAGCAAAAGGGGCACAGGGAGCACTGAAGCTTTCTTT	-	-	TRBV7-9	TRBJ1-1
CASSVSRENNSPLHF	TGCGCCAGCAGTGTGAGCCGGGAGAATAATTCACCCCTCCACTTT	-	many	TRBV10-1	TRBJ1-6
CSSTGGGDTQYF	TGCAGTTCAACAGGGGGGGGAGACACGCAGTATTTT	-	many	TRBV20-1	TRBJ2-3
CASRPGLAIHEQYF	TGTGCAAGTCGCCCGGGACTAGCGATCCACGAGCAGTACTTC	-	-	TRBV12-2	TRBJ2-7
CASSGSGAANTGELFF	TGTGCCAGCAGCGGTAGCGGGGCCGCGAACACCGGGGAGCTGTTTTTT	TRBD2	many	TRBV9	TRBJ2-2
CASSLAGTWDTQYF	TGTGCCAGCAGCTTAGCGGGGACCTGGGATACGCAGTATTTT	-	many	TRBV7-2	TRBJ2-3
CASSLRPYNEQFF	TGCGCCAGCAGCTTGAGGCCCTACAATGAGCAGTTCTTC	-	many	TRBV5-1	TRBJ2-1